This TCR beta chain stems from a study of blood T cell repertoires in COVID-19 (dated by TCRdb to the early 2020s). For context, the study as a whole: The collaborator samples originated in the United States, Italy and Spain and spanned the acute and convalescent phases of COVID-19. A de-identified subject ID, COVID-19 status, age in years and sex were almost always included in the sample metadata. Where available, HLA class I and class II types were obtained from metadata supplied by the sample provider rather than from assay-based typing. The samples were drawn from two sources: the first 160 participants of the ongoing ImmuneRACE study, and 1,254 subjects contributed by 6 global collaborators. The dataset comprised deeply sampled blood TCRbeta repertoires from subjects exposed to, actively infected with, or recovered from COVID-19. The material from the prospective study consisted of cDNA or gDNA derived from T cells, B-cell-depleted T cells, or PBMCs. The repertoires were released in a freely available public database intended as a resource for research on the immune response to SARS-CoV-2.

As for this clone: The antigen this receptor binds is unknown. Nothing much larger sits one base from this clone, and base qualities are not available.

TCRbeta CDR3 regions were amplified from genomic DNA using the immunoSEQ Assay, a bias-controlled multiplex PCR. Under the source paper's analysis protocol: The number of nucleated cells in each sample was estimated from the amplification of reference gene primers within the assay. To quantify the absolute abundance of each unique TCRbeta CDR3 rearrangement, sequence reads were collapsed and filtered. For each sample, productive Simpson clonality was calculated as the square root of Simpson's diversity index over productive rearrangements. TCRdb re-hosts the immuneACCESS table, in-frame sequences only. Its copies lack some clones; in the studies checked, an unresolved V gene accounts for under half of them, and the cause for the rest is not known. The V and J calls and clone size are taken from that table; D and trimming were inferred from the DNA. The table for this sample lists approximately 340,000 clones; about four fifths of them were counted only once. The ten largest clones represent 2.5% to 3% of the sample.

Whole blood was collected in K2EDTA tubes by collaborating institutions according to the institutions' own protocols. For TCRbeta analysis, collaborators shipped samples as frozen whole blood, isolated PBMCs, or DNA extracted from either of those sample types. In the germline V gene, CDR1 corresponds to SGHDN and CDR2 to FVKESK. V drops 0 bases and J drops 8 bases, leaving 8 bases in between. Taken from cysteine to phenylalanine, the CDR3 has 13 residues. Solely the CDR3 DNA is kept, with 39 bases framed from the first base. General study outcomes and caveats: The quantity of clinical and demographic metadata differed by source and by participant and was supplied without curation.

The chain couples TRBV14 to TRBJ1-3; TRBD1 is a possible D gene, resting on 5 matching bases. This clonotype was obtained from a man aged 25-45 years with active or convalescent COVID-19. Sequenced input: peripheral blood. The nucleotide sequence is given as TGTGCCAGCAGCCAAGAGGGCAGGGACACCATATATTTT. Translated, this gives CASSQEGRDTIYF.